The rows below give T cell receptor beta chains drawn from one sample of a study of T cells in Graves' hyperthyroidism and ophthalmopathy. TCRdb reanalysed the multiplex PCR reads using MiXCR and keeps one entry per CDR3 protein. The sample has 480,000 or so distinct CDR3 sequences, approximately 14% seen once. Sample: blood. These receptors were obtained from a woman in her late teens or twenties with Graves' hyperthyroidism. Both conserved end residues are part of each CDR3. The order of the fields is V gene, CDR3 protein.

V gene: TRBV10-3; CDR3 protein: CAISESGPTGGLNEQFF
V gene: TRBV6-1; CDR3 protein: CASSYPSFPQFF
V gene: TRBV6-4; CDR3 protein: CASSTPPWGLGNTEAFF
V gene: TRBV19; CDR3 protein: CASSTPSGTSSYNEQFF
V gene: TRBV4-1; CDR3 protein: CASSQEGRVRTEAFF
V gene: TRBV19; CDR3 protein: CASSIFAGGGTEAFF
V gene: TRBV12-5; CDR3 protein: CASGLGETGSLDTQYF
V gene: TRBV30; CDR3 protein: CAWSSSFGAF
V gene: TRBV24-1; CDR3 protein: CATRGTGGCQPQHF
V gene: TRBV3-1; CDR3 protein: CASSQVYGEQFF
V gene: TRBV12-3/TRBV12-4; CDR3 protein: CASSFYHPGTSGASSGANVLTF
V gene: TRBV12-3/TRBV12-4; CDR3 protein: CASSLLGIQETQYF
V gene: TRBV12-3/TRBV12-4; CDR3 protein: CASSFGGGNTEAFF
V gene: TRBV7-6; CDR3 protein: CASSLTSGRTPEETQYF
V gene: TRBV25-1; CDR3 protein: CASSESGQVYSGANVLTF
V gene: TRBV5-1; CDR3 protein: CASRILAGISRTDTQYF
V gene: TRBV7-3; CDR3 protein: CASSLGTGQNYGYTF
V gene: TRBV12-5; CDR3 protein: CASGSPQGAINTEAFF
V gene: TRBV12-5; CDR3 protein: CASRDHEQYF
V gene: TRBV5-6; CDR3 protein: CASSLGVLAWPEQYF
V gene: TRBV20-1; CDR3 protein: CSALTVMNTEAFF
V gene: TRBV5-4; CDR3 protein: CASSSLAGASYGYTF
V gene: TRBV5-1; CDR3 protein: CASRAGDNEQFF
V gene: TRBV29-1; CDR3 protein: CSAGELLGTEAFF
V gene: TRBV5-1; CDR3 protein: CASSSNLLAGADTQYF
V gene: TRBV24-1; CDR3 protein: CATSDSPGQGASEQFF
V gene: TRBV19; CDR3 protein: CASSIRSGRYQPQHF
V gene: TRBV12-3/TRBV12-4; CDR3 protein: CASRPGGARDIQYF